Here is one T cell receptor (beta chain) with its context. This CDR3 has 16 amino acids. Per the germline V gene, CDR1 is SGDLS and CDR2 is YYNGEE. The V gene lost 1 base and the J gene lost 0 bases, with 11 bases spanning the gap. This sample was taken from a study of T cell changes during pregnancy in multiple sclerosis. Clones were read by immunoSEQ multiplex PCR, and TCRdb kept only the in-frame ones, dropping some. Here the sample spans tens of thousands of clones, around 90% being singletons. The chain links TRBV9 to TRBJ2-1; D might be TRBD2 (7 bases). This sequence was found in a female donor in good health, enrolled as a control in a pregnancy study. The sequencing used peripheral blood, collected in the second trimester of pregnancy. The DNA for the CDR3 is TGTGCCAGCAGCGTACACGGGGGGCACTCCTACAATGAGCAGTTCTTC. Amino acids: CASSVHGGHSYNEQFF.